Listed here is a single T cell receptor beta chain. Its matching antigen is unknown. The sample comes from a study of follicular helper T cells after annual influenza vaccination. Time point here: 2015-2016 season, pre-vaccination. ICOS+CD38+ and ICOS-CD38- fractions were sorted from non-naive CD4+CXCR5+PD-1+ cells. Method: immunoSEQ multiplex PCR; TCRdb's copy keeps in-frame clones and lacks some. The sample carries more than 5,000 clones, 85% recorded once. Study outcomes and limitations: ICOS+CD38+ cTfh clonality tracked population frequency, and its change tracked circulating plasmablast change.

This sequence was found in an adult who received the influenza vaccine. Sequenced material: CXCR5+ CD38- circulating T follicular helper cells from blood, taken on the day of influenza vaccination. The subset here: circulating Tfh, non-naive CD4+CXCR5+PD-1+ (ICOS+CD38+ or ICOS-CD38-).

The CDR3 sequence is CASALGGYTF. The CDR3 DNA sequence: TGTGCCAGTGCTCTAGGGGGCTACACCTTC. V gene TRBV6-1 combines with J gene TRBJ1-2; D is undetermined. Between the trimmed V and J ends, which lost 9 bases and 8 bases, there was a span of 10 bases. The CDR3 covers 10 residues. Germline-derived CDR1 and CDR2 are MNHNS and SASEGT.